This T cell receptor (beta chain) was profiled in a study of T cell changes during pregnancy in multiple sclerosis. Assay used: immunoSEQ multiplex PCR; TCRdb lists only in-frame clones, some missing. The sample yields 55,000 to 65,000 clones, 80% to 95% seen once. Trimming cost V 5 bases and J 4 bases; bases outside gene matches: 11. The CDR3 length is 19 residues. CDR1 and CDR2 (germline): MNHEY, SMNVEV (reference sequence). Sequencing used CD4+ T cells from peripheral blood mononuclear cells, obtained before pregnancy. The sequence was obtained from a female donor with multiple sclerosis, enrolled in a pregnancy study. V and J are TRBV27 and TRBJ2-1, with 16 bases aligning to TRBD2. CDR3 DNA sequence: TGTGCCAGCAGTACGACGGGACTAGCGGGAGGGAAAAGATACAATGAGCAGTTCTTC. Translating it yields CASSTTGLAGGKRYNEQFF.